This T cell receptor (beta chain) was documented in a study of cytomegalovirus exposure and HLA in healthy donors. CDR3 length: 15 residues. With 7 bases clipped from V and 3 bases from J, the junction kept 11 bases outside the gene matches. Per the germline V gene, CDR1 is MDHEN and CDR2 is SYDVKM. On this clone: Its specificity is unknown.

Findings and limits, study-wide: Researchers reportedly found TCR beta sequences accurately predicted most subjects' HLA-A and HLA-B alleles.

PCR employed 60 Vbeta and 13 Jbeta primers. The repertoire was sequenced with immunoSEQ multiplex PCR; TCRdb's copy has only in-frame clones and lacks some. Here the sample spans about 200,000 clones, about 81% being singletons. V gene TRBV28 combines with J gene TRBJ1-2; TRBD1 agrees at 7 bases. Source material: PBMCs. This sequence originates from a woman in her thirties or forties in good health and CMV-seronegative. CDR3 residues: CASIPRGGAYYGYTF. As DNA, the CDR3 is TGTGCCAGCATCCCTCGAGGGGGCGCCTACTATGGCTACACCTTC.